This T cell receptor (beta chain) derives from a study of shared clonotypes between healthy human individuals. Study as a whole: The plates for each donor numbered three CD4 naive, three CD4 memory, two CD8 naive and one CD8 memory.

Only in-frame clones appear in the TCRdb table, and some are missing; sequencing was by immunoSEQ multiplex PCR. The table has around 2.3 million clones, 90% to 96% seen once. Trimming cost V 6 bases and J 2 bases; bases outside gene matches: 9. In germline, CDR1 is SQVTM, CDR2 ANQGSEA. The CDR3 loop spans 15 amino acids. The J gene is TRBJ2-5, the V gene TRBV29-1, with 10 bases identical to TRBD2. This clonotype was obtained from a man younger than 35 in good health. The source material was naive CD4+ T cells sorted from blood. This sample's subset: CD45RA+ positively selected. CDR3 in amino acids: CSVPSSGGLQETQYF. The CDR3 DNA follows: TGCAGCGTACCCTCTAGCGGGGGTTTGCAAGAGACCCAGTACTTC.